A single sample is the source of the 17 T cell receptor beta chains below, sequenced in a study of CD8 T cells in Susac syndrome. Reverse transcription used about 0.45 to 1 ug RNA and random hexamers. TCRdb called the immunoSEQ multiplex PCR reads again in MiXCR, with one record for every CDR3 protein. Of roughly 200,000 distinct CDR3 sequences in the sample, around 96% were seen once. The sample taken for sequencing was CD8+ T cells from PBMCs. These TCRs come from a human donor with multiple sclerosis.

A single count supports this clonotype. The chain recombines TRBV20-1 with TRBJ1-4; TRBD1 might be the D (5 bases). The V and J ends lost 6 bases and 0 bases respectively, with 11 bases between them. Germline-derived CDR1 and CDR2 are DFQATT and SNEGSKA (reference sequence). The CDR3 length is 14 residues. The CDR3 is CSAKNRSTNEKLFF. The CDR3 DNA sequence: TGCAGTGCGAAGAACAGGTCAACTAATGAAAAACTGTTTTTT.

The chain employs TRBV12-3 or TRBV12-4 and TRBJ2-1; 7 bases map to TRBD2. J lost 3 bases, V lost 0 bases, and 5 bases had no gene match. The length of the CDR3 is 16 residues. CDR3 sequence: CASSLAPSGVYNEQFF. The CDR3 DNA is TGTGCCAGCAGTTTAGCGCCTAGCGGAGTCTACAATGAGCAGTTCTTC.

V is TRBV20-1 and J is TRBJ2-3; maybe TRBD2 (6 bases). The CDR3 is made up of 13 amino acids. Germline V gene sequence: CDR1 DFQATT, CDR2 SNEGSKA (reference sequence). V was shortened by 5 bases and J by 6 bases, with 15 bases between the two germline ends. CDR3 protein: CSAWEPGGDTQYF. The CDR3 bases are TGCAGTGCTTGGGAACCCGGAGGGGATACGCAGTATTTT.

The chain carries TRBV5-8 and TRBJ2-5, with TRBD2 identical over 10 bases. V was pared by 1 base and J by 2 bases, with 2 bases of the junction left unmatched. The CDR3 extends over 15 amino acids. Germline-derived CDR1 and CDR2 are SGHTS and YDEGEE. CDR3 residues: CASSLTSGTQETQYF. The CDR3 nucleotides are TGTGCCAGCAGCTTGACTAGCGGGACTCAAGAGACCCAGTACTTC.

The CDR3 nucleotides read TGTGCCAGCAGCGTTCGCTCACTAGATCCGAGTGGCTACACCTTC. Protein product: CASSVRSLDPSGYTF. This rearrangement joins TRBV9 to TRBJ1-2; D unresolved. V dropped 2 bases and J dropped 7 bases, with 18 bases sitting between them. This CDR3 has 15 amino acids. Germline-derived CDR1 and CDR2 are SGDLS and YYNGEE.

The CDR3 nucleotides are TGTGCCACCAGCAGAGGGGTGCGTGGGGGGGCCTACGAGCAGTACTTC. This translates into CATSRGVRGGAYEQYF. The V gene is TRBV15, the J gene TRBJ2-7, with TRBD2 matching 7 bases. Germline values: CDR1 LNHNV, CDR2 YYDKDF (reference sequence). This CDR3 has 16 residues. V lost 1 base, J lost 2 bases, and 8 bases stayed unmatched.

This clonotype was observed once. The V call is TRBV9, the J call TRBJ2-3; a possible D gene is TRBD2 (5 bases). The CDR3 is made up of 17 amino acids. Trimming removed 3 bases from V and 3 bases from J, with 20 bases in between. CDR1 and CDR2 from the germline V gene are SGDLS and YYNGEE. The DNA for the CDR3 is TGTGCCAGCAGCGGGGAAGGGCCGACTATGGGGACAGATACGCAGTATTTT. It is translated as CASSGEGPTMGTDTQYF.

V and J are TRBV12-3 or TRBV12-4 and TRBJ1-5, with TRBD1 matching 7 bases. V shed 5 bases and J 0 bases; nucleotides not matched to a gene: 7. The CDR3 sequence is 16 residues long. CDR3 coding DNA: TGTGCCAGCAGTCAACCGGGACAGAATAGCAATCAGCCCCAGCATTTT. It specifies CASSQPGQNSNQPQHF.

J is TRBJ2-1 and V is TRBV13, with 8 bases aligning to TRBD2. CDR1 PRHDT and CDR2 FYEKMQ come from the germline V gene (reference sequence). Germline trimming cut 0 bases from V and 1 base from J; bases unmatched to any gene: 5. The CDR3 consists of 17 residues. The CDR3 loop is CASSLGGRAGSYNEQFF. CDR3 DNA: TGTGCCAGCAGCTTAGGCGGGAGGGCCGGGTCCTACAATGAGCAGTTCTTC.

The V gene is TRBV20-1, the J gene TRBJ1-1, with D hard to call. The germline CDR1 and CDR2 sequences are DFQATT and SNEGSKA (reference sequence). Trimming left V 6 bases short and J 0 bases short, with 11 bases between. This CDR3 spans 13 amino acids. The CDR3 loop is CSATEGLNTEAFF. CDR3 nucleotides: TGCAGTGCCACCGAGGGCCTGAACACTGAAGCTTTCTTT.

The chain recombines TRBV9 with TRBJ1-4; no definite D call. Trimming removed 0 bases from V and 5 bases from J, with 17 bases in between. CDR1 SGDLS and CDR2 YYNGEE come from the germline V gene. This CDR3 spans 17 amino acids. CDR3 coding DNA: TGTGCCAGCAGCGTAGAGGCCAGGACTCAAGCGAATGAAAAACTGTTTTTT. Residues: CASSVEARTQANEKLFF.

This clonotype was counted a single time. This rearrangement joins TRBV5-1 to TRBJ1-1; D possibly corresponds to TRBD1 (6 bases). This CDR3 spans 14 amino acids. CDR1 and CDR2 (germline): SGHRS, YFSETQ. V dropped 4 bases and J dropped 4 bases, with 14 bases sitting between them. In nucleotides, the CDR3 is TGCGCCAGCAGCATGGAGGGGGGTGGCACTGAAGCTTTCTTT. It encodes CASSMEGGGTEAFF.

This chain joins TRBV29-1 and TRBJ2-2; D not certain. Germline CDR1 is SQVTM and CDR2 is ANQGSEA. The CDR3 has 11 amino acids. The V and J ends lost 4 bases and 6 bases respectively, with 6 bases between them. The CDR3 loop is CSVVGAGELFF. Written as DNA, the CDR3 is TGCAGCGTTGTGGGCGCCGGGGAGCTGTTTTTT.

The V and J genes are TRBV15 and TRBJ2-5; 8 positions match TRBD2. V gave up 6 bases and J gave up 5 bases; unmatched junction bases: 8. CDR3 length: 14 amino acids. In germline, CDR1 is LNHNV, CDR2 YYDKDF (reference sequence). This CDR3 is CATRTSGSGETQYF. The CDR3 DNA is TGTGCCACCAGGACCAGCGGGAGTGGGGAGACCCAGTACTTC.

This rearrangement joins TRBV12-3 or TRBV12-4 to TRBJ2-3, with TRBD1 matching over 7 bases. With V trimmed by 3 bases and J by 6 bases, 12 bases remained unmatched. This CDR3 is 16 amino acids long. The CDR3 DNA follows: TGTGCCAGCAGTTTGGTGGACCGGACAGGCATCGATACGCAGTATTTT. This codes for CASSLVDRTGIDTQYF.

This chain uses TRBV3-1 with TRBJ2-5; D is unclear. The germline V and J ends were trimmed by 3 bases and 0 bases, with 8 bases remaining between them. This CDR3 contains 14 residues. The germline CDR1 and CDR2 sequences are LGHDT and YNNKEL (reference sequence). The CDR3 protein is CASSQRIYQETQYF. Here the CDR3 DNA reads TGTGCCAGCAGCCAGCGGATCTACCAAGAGACCCAGTACTTC.

The chain couples TRBV12-3 or TRBV12-4 to TRBJ2-4; perhaps TRBD1 as D (6 bases). The length of the CDR3 is 13 residues. V was trimmed by 5 bases and J by 9 bases, leaving 14 bases between them. In DNA form, the CDR3 reads TGTGCCAGCAGTCTTACTGGGGGCGGCATTCAGTACTTC. This sequence encodes CASSLTGGGIQYF.